This T cell receptor (beta chain) is drawn from a study of blood T cell repertoires in COVID-19. As for the study in general: The United States, Italy and Spain were the sources of the acute and convalescent COVID-19 samples. From T cells, B-cell-depleted T cells, or PBMCs came the material, which was cDNA or gDNA.

As originally analysed: It was from reference gene primer amplification that nucleated cell counts were estimated. The table came from immunoSEQ multiplex PCR; TCRdb's copy has only in-frame clones and leaves some out. From that table come the V and J calls and clone size; the DNA was used to work out D and trimming. The sample has some 71,000 clones, 84% seen once. V lost 3 bases and J 2 bases, leaving 19 bases between the germline ends. This CDR3 has 18 residues. The germline V gene encodes CDR1 MNHEY and CDR2 SMNVEV (reference sequence). The specimen sequenced was peripheral blood. This TCR came from a woman between 45 and 65 years old with acute or convalescent COVID-19. This chain uses TRBV27 with TRBJ2-2; D is possibly TRBD1 (6 bases). The CDR3 DNA follows: TGTGCCAGCAGTTTTCGAGGAACAGGGTATAGAAACACCGGGGAGCTGTTTTTT. It is translated as CASSFRGTGYRNTGELFF.